This TCR beta chain was documented in a study of PD-1 blockade in classical Hodgkin lymphoma. Study outcomes and limitations: Prior therapy or disease activity may underlie the repertoire differences, whose causes remain undefined. The baseline diversity of complete responders showed similarity to that of newly diagnosed patients.

Only in-frame clones appear in the TCRdb table, and some are missing; sequencing was by immunoSEQ multiplex PCR. The profile shows about 90,000 clones, 90% of them singletons. Time point meaning: cycle 4 day 1 (C4D1), after less than 7 weeks of nivolumab. Each patient experienced a relapse that followed autologous stem cell transplantation, and brentuximab vedotin exposure varied. Concerning this clone itself: No antigen is known for it.

The CDR3 runs 16 residues. The ends lost 4 bases at V and 7 bases at J; junction bases unmatched: 12. Germline V gene lookup returns CDR1 MGHDK and CDR2 SYGVNS. This clonotype originated in a human donor with classical Hodgkin lymphoma. Sequencing used peripheral blood mononuclear cells (PBMCs), obtained before the fourth cycle of nivolumab. The chain is built from TRBV25-1 and TRBJ2-3, with 9 bases that match TRBD1. This chain's CDR3 is CASSGGTGWGQNTQYF. The CDR3 region has the DNA TGTGCCAGCAGTGGCGGGACAGGGTGGGGTCAGAATACGCAGTATTTT.